These 14 T cell receptor beta chains share one sample of origin, sequenced in a study of cytomegalovirus exposure and HLA in healthy donors. Primers for the PCR totalled 60 Vbeta and 13 Jbeta. Using immunoSEQ multiplex PCR, the repertoire was profiled, and TCRdb retains in-frame clones only, with some absent. The sample carries 250,000 to 350,000 clones, about 80% recorded once. The sequencing sample was made of PBMCs. These receptor sequences come from a girl aged 2 to 10 in good health and CMV-seronegative.

J is TRBJ2-7 and V is TRBV29-1, with a possible D match to TRBD1 (5 bases). CDR1 and CDR2 from the germline V gene are SQVTM and ANQGSEA. The length of the CDR3 is 11 residues. Trimming shortened V by 5 bases and J by 6 bases, and 11 bases separated the two germline ends. CDR3 DNA sequence: TGCAGCGTTTTCAGGGCCGGCGAGCAGTACTTC. This codes for CSVFRAGEQYF.

This clone was seen only a few times. The chain combines TRBV7-2 with TRBJ2-7; D call uncertain. Trimming removed 5 bases at V and 2 bases at J, with 4 bases between. Germline V gene data show CDR1 as SGHTA and CDR2 as FQGNSA. The length of the CDR3 is 11 residues. The CDR3 is CASSTAYEQYF. The CDR3 bases are TGTGCCAGCAGCACGGCCTACGAGCAGTACTTC.

J is TRBJ2-1 and V is TRBV6-5; 12 positions agree with TRBD2. The ends lost 4 bases at V and 5 bases at J; junction bases unmatched: 6. CDR1 and CDR2 (germline): MNHEY, SVGAGI. The CDR3 extends over 16 amino acids. The CDR3 is CASSSRTSGINNEQFF. The DNA for the CDR3 is TGTGCCAGCAGTTCCCGGACTAGCGGGATTAACAATGAGCAGTTCTTC.

This chain connects TRBV2 to TRBJ2-5, with D perhaps matching TRBD2 (5 bases). The CDR3 runs to 15 residues. V was clipped by 1 base and J by 4 bases, with 13 bases between them. From germline, CDR1 is SNHLY and CDR2 FYNNEI. DNA of the CDR3: TGTGCCAGCAGTGAAGGGTTAGGGAGCCGAGAGACCCAGTACTTC. This codes for CASSEGLGSRETQYF.

This chain joins TRBV28 and TRBJ2-1; TRBD2 is a possible D gene (5 bases). Trimming removed 6 bases at V and 0 bases at J, with 15 bases between. The V gene's germline CDR1 is MDHEN and CDR2 SYDVKM. The CDR3 is 16 residues long. CDR3 sequence reads: CASSPRSGSSYNEQFF. The CDR3 region has the DNA TGTGCCAGCAGCCCTCGGAGCGGCAGCTCCTACAATGAGCAGTTCTTC.

The J gene is TRBJ1-1, the V gene TRBV10-3, with a weak D call TRBD1 (6 bases). The V and J ends lost 3 bases and 6 bases respectively, with 14 bases between them. The CDR3 is made up of 14 amino acids. The germline CDR1 and CDR2 sequences are ENHRY and SYGVKD. The chain's CDR3 is CAISENTGFSEAFF. The CDR3 DNA follows: TGTGCCATCAGTGAAAATACAGGGTTTTCTGAAGCTTTCTTT.

This clone was detected a few times. V gene TRBV7-6 combines with J gene TRBJ2-7; TRBD1 aligns across 11 bases. This CDR3 spans 17 amino acids. Germline V gene lookup returns CDR1 SGHVS and CDR2 FNYEAQ. The V segment lost 5 bases and the J segment 2 bases; nucleotides outside the gene matches: 11. CDR3 sequence reads: CASSPGTGGFPTYEQYF. CDR3 sequence (DNA): TGTGCCAGCAGCCCCGGGACAGGGGGGTTCCCCACCTACGAGCAGTACTTC.

CDR3 sequence reads: CASTRGTGTYEQYF. The DNA of the CDR3 is TGTGCCAGCACCCGAGGGACAGGTACCTACGAGCAGTACTTC. J is TRBJ2-5 and V is TRBV7-9; 8 nucleotides line up with TRBD1. The J call could be wrong; TRBJ2-7 is a better fit for the DNA end. Germline assignment: CDR1 SEHNR and CDR2 FQNEAQ (reference sequence). This CDR3 region has 14 residues.

This clone was seen more than once but under ten times. V is TRBV27 and J is TRBJ2-7; 7 bases are shared with TRBD2. The V and J ends lost 8 bases and 5 bases, in that order; junction bases with no gene match: 3. In germline, CDR1 is MNHEY, CDR2 SMNVEV (reference sequence). The CDR3 has 11 residues. The CDR3 sequence: CASGAGNEQYF. Here the CDR3 DNA reads TGTGCCAGCGGAGCGGGAAACGAGCAGTACTTC.

This clone showed up just a few times. V and J are TRBV9 and TRBJ2-1; TRBD2 might be the D (5 bases). This CDR3 spans 14 amino acids. CDR1 SGDLS and CDR2 YYNGEE come from the germline V gene. V dropped 4 bases and J dropped 4 bases, with 12 bases sitting between them. The CDR3 DNA reads TGTGCCAGCAGCCCCCGGACTCTTTACAATGAGCAGTTCTTC. It translates to CASSPRTLYNEQFF.

For the CDR3, the DNA is TGCGCCAGCAGCTTGAGGGGGGGGCCCAACAATGGCTACACCTTC. Protein sequence: CASSLRGGPNNGYTF. The chain combines TRBV5-1 with TRBJ1-2; possibly TRBD1 for D (6 bases). Trimming stripped 1 base from V and 6 bases from J, with 16 bases between. The CDR3 totals 15 residues. In germline, CDR1 is SGHRS, CDR2 YFSETQ.

J is TRBJ2-1 and V is TRBV9; possibly TRBD1 for D (6 bases). This CDR3 is built from 12 residues. Germline V gene data show CDR1 as SGDLS and CDR2 as YYNGEE. V gave up 3 bases and J gave up 9 bases, with 10 bases separating them. The CDR3 loop reads CASSATGTEQFF. As DNA, the CDR3 is TGTGCCAGCAGCGCAACAGGGACTGAGCAGTTCTTC. The full variable domain, its missing parts supplied by reference TRBV9 and TRBJ2-1, is DSGVTQTPKHLITATGQRVTLRCSPRSGDLSVYWYQQSLDQGLQFLIQYYNGEERAKGNILERFSAQQFPDLHSELNLSSLELGDSALYFCASSATGTEQFFGPGTRLTVL.

The J gene is TRBJ2-1, the V gene TRBV9, with a tentative D call TRBD2 (5 bases). There are 17 residues in the CDR3. Germline V gene sequence: CDR1 SGDLS, CDR2 YYNGEE. With 1 base removed from V and 8 bases from J, the gap between germline ends came to 22 bases. The CDR3 spells CASSVYLRGKSPHEQFF. The CDR3 DNA follows: TGTGCCAGCAGCGTATACCTCCGGGGAAAGTCGCCTCATGAGCAGTTCTTC.

This chain joins TRBV10-3 and TRBJ2-1; weak D call: TRBD1 (6 bases). The CDR3 covers 11 residues. Germline values: CDR1 ENHRY, CDR2 SYGVKD. Trimming took 4 bases from V and 10 from J, leaving 8 bases between them. CDR3 residues: CAISGGTEQFF. The CDR3 DNA follows: TGTGCCATCAGTGGAGGGACAGAGCAGTTCTTC.